Following are 18 T cell receptor beta chains from one sample sequenced in a study of blood T cell repertoires in COVID-19 (dated by TCRdb to about 2020). Libraries were made using the immunoSEQ multiplex PCR assay. The source is immuneACCESS, and TCRdb retained only in-frame sequences with V and J called. Part of the clones is not carried over; for the studies checked, unresolved V genes explain less than half of this, and the remainder is unexplained. The sample includes around 700,000 clones, with over 80% observed a single time. Around 0.3% of the sample is held by the ten biggest clonotypes. The sequenced sample consisted of peripheral blood. The source of these receptors is a woman under 30 with acute or convalescent COVID-19.

The chain couples TRBV6-4 to TRBJ2-2; tentative D call: TRBD2 (6 bases). Trimming took 2 bases from V and 5 from J, leaving 9 bases between them. CDR3 length: 14 amino acids. The germline V gene has CDR1 MRHNA and CDR2 SNTAGT. The CDR3 region is CASSDGGETGELFF. The CDR3 DNA reads as TGTGCCAGCAGTGACGGCGGGGAGACCGGGGAGCTGTTTTTT.

This sequence joins TRBV29-1 and TRBJ2-7; 9 bases map to TRBD1. Germline trimming cut 6 bases from V and 5 bases from J; bases unmatched to any gene: 11. The CDR3 extends over 14 amino acids. Germline V gene sequence: CDR1 SQVTM, CDR2 ANQGSEA. CDR3 sequence reads: CSVGRGTGSDEQYF. The CDR3 DNA is TGCAGCGTGGGGCGGGGGACAGGGAGCGACGAGCAGTACTTC.

This chain joins TRBV5-6 and TRBJ1-1; maybe TRBD1 (5 bases). Germline assignment: CDR1 SGHDT and CDR2 YYEEEE. The CDR3 is 15 residues long. V shed 0 bases and J shed 1 base, with 10 bases lying between them. This CDR3 is CASSLEGAPNTEAFF. For the CDR3, the DNA is TGTGCCAGCAGCTTGGAAGGGGCGCCGAACACTGAAGCTTTCTTT.

Only a few counts were recorded for this clone. CDR3 sequence reads: CASSLAGQGGYGYTF. The DNA for the CDR3 is TGTGCCAGCAGCTTAGCGGGACAGGGTGGCTATGGCTACACCTTC. V gene TRBV7-2 combines with J gene TRBJ1-2; 9 bases are a match to TRBD1. The CDR3 spans 15 residues. Per germline, CDR1 SGHTA and CDR2 FQGNSA. V trimming: 0 bases; J trimming: 4 bases; junction bases outside the gene matches: 3. Full variable domain (missing parts from reference TRBV7-2 and TRBJ1-2): GAGVSQSPSNKVTEKGKDVELRCDPISGHTALYWYRQSLGQGLEFLIYFQGNSAPDKSGLPSDRFSAERTGGSVSTLTIQRTQQEDSAVYLCASSLAGQGGYGYTFGSGTRLTVV.

The chain has TRBV28 and TRBJ2-5; D might be TRBD2 (7 bases). CDR1 MDHEN and CDR2 SYDVKM come from the germline V gene. V was clipped by 7 bases and J by 5 bases, with 17 bases between them. The CDR3 sequence is 14 residues long. This CDR3 is CASTSLGRGETQYF. CDR3 nucleotide sequence: TGTGCCAGCACCTCCCTGGGGAGGGGGGAGACCCAGTACTTC.

The J gene is TRBJ1-1, the V gene TRBV9; D is unresolved. The germline V gene has CDR1 SGDLS and CDR2 YYNGEE. The CDR3 spans 15 residues. Trimming cost V 0 bases and J 5 bases, with 14 bases left between them. The CDR3 reads CASSVGHLAGTEAFF. For the CDR3, the DNA is TGTGCCAGCAGCGTAGGCCATCTGGCGGGGACTGAAGCTTTCTTT.

The V gene is TRBV5-1, the J gene TRBJ1-1, with unresolved D. The germline V and J ends were trimmed by 2 bases and 1 base, with 9 bases remaining between them. Germline V gene sequence: CDR1 SGHRS, CDR2 YFSETQ. The CDR3 totals 14 residues. The CDR3 here is CASSFQSWNTEAFF. The CDR3 DNA reads as TGCGCCAGCAGCTTCCAGTCTTGGAACACTGAAGCTTTCTTT.

This chain links TRBV5-1 with TRBJ2-3; D ambiguous. Germline CDR1 and CDR2: SGHRS and YFSETQ. Trimming removed 4 bases from V and 2 bases from J, with 17 bases in between. This CDR3 has 16 residues. Here the CDR3 reads CASSPSSSGPTDTQYF. The CDR3 DNA reads as TGCGCCAGCAGCCCCTCATCTTCCGGTCCCACAGATACGCAGTATTTT.

The rearrangement links TRBV5-1 to TRBJ1-1; TRBD1 aligns across 7 bases. CDR1 is SGHRS and CDR2 is YFSETQ in the germline V gene. V lost 4 bases, J lost 0 bases, and 9 bases stayed unmatched. CDR3 size: 16 residues. The CDR3, as DNA: TGCGCCAGCAGCCCAGTCTTCAGGGGGATGAACACTGAAGCTTTCTTT. It is translated as CASSPVFRGMNTEAFF.

This clone was detected only a few times. The same CDR3 is also encoded by other DNA sequences in this sample. The rearrangement links TRBV6-1 to TRBJ1-2; 7 nucleotides align to TRBD1. The germline gives CDR1 MNHNS, CDR2 SASEGT. The trim removed 3 bases at V and 2 bases at J, leaving 0 bases unmatched. This CDR3 has 13 amino acids. For the CDR3, the DNA is TGTGCCAGCAGTGAGACAGGGAACTATGGCTACACCTTC. It is translated as CASSETGNYGYTF.

The rearrangement joins TRBV9 to TRBJ1-3, with 8 nucleotides matching TRBD1. Germline loops: CDR1 SGDLS, CDR2 YYNGEE. The length of the CDR3 is 15 residues. V lost 4 bases, J lost 4 bases, and 7 bases stayed unmatched. CDR3: CASSFQGARGNTIYF. CDR3 sequence (DNA): TGTGCCAGCAGCTTTCAGGGGGCGCGGGGAAACACCATATATTTT.

The sample holds a few counts of this clone. The chain recombines TRBV24-1 with TRBJ1-1, with D tentatively TRBD1 (5 bases). There are 14 residues in the CDR3. Germline V CDR1 and CDR2: KGHDR, SFDVKD. Deletions cut 6 bases from V and 5 bases from J, with 15 bases between. Written as DNA, the CDR3 is TGTGCCACCAGTAGCGCGGGGGTGAGGACTGAAGCTTTCTTT. It specifies CATSSAGVRTEAFF.

The chain couples TRBV7-2 to TRBJ1-2; D might be TRBD1 (6 bases). The CDR3 is 14 amino acids. Trimming stripped 5 bases from V and 11 bases from J, with 21 bases between. Germline V CDR1 and CDR2: SGHTA, FQGNSA. The CDR3 sequence: CASSLEGGAREYTF. CDR3 sequence (DNA): TGTGCCAGCAGCCTGGAGGGGGGGGCCCGGGAATACACCTTC.

This rearrangement joins TRBV9 to TRBJ1-6; tentative D call: TRBD1 (5 bases). CDR1 and CDR2 (germline): SGDLS, YYNGEE. V was pared by 0 bases and J by 8 bases, with 12 bases between. This CDR3 is 15 amino acids long. The CDR3 sequence: CASSVAGFRDSPLHF. CDR3 nucleotides: TGTGCCAGCAGCGTAGCTGGGTTCAGGGATTCACCCCTCCACTTT.

This chain uses TRBV5-6 with TRBJ1-4; no reliable D call. This CDR3 contains 15 residues. Trimming cost V 0 bases and J 5 bases, with 11 bases left between them. CDR1 SGHDT and CDR2 YYEEEE come from the germline V gene. CDR3: CASSLGQVKNEKLFF. DNA for the CDR3: TGTGCCAGCAGCTTGGGTCAGGTTAAGAATGAAAAACTGTTTTTT.

In nucleotides, the CDR3 is TGTGCCAGCAGTTACAGAGACAGGGGGCAGCCCCAGCATTTT. It yields the protein CASSYRDRGQPQHF. This chain uses TRBV6-5 with TRBJ1-5; TRBD1 agrees at 9 bases. The germline V gene has CDR1 MNHEY and CDR2 SVGAGI. The CDR3 totals 14 residues. After removal of 2 bases from V and 7 bases from J, the junction contained 3 bases not matched to a gene.

The V gene is TRBV5-1, the J gene TRBJ1-2, with a possible D match to TRBD1 (6 bases). V was pared by 2 bases and J by 1 base, with 21 bases between. The germline gives CDR1 SGHRS, CDR2 YFSETQ. This CDR3 is 18 amino acids long. The CDR3 reads CASSLRPGQFSLNYGYTF. The CDR3, as DNA: TGCGCCAGCAGCTTAAGACCCGGACAGTTCTCCCTTAACTATGGCTACACCTTC.

The gene calls are TRBV5-6 and TRBJ1-1; unclear D gene. V shed 2 bases and J shed 0 bases, with 8 bases lying between them. Per germline, CDR1 SGHDT and CDR2 YYEEEE. There are 14 residues in the CDR3. DNA for the CDR3: TGTGCCAGCAGCTTTCCCGCTATGAACACTGAAGCTTTCTTT. Protein product: CASSFPAMNTEAFF.